This TCR beta chain was profiled in a study of blood T cell repertoires in COVID-19. Study-wide background: Acute-phase and convalescent COVID-19 samples originated in the United States, Italy and Spain. Sources were T cells, B-cell-depleted T cells, or PBMCs; the material itself was cDNA or gDNA.

Authors' processing steps: Reference gene primer amplification yielded estimated nucleated cell counts. Some clones are missing from TCRdb's copy, which holds only in-frame ones; the method was immunoSEQ multiplex PCR. V and J calls and clone size are as listed in that table; D and trimming were resolved from the DNA. The sample lists some 74,000 clones; about 80% were seen once. Germline loops: CDR1 MDHEN, CDR2 SYDVKM. The CDR3 length is 15 residues. Trimming removed 5 bases at V and 4 bases at J, with 18 bases between. Only one count was recorded for this clone. V is TRBV28 and J is TRBJ2-7; D call uncertain. The TCR comes from a human donor in a cohort sampled during active COVID-19. Sequencing input: peripheral blood. The CDR3: CASSARSAGKYEQYV. The CDR3 nucleotides read TGTGCCAGCAGTGCCCGGTCGGCAGGAAAGTACGAGCAGTACGTC.